This entry is about one T cell receptor beta chain. Its antigen is currently unknown. The source of the sample is a study of graft-versus-host responses after intestinal transplantation. Overall study: Recipients underwent multivisceral, liver-intestinal, or isolated intestinal transplants. All of the recipients had induction that used anti-thymocyte globulin, then tacrolimus and steroids for two to three years.

V was trimmed by 0 bases and J by 0 bases, leaving 9 bases between them. The V gene's germline CDR1 is MGHRA and CDR2 YSYEKL. The CDR3 is made up of 16 amino acids. Using immunoSEQ multiplex PCR, the repertoire was profiled, and TCRdb retains in-frame clones only, with some absent. The sample contains about 70,000 clones, 90% of which appear only once. Study-wide results and caveats: In recipient marrow, GvH clones were found, and some appeared first in ileum or blood. Within the allografts of patients who had graft-donor T cell macrochimerism, graft-versus-host to host-versus-graft clonal ratios were high.

The TCR was taken from a human donor who received an intestinal transplant. The sequencing used unstimulated CD8+ T cells sorted from spleen or lymph node cells, collected before intestinal transplant. The chain recombines TRBV4-1 with TRBJ1-3; a possible D gene is TRBD1 (5 bases). The CDR3 nucleotides read TGCGCCAGCAGCCAAGAAGGGGCGAGCTCTGGAAACACCATATATTTT. Encoded protein: CASSQEGASSGNTIYF.